The next 29 T cell receptor beta chains were all read from a single sample in a study of T cells in Graves' hyperthyroidism and ophthalmopathy. It was RNA transcripts that yielded the amplified TCR beta CDR3 regions. Primed by the HTBI set, a first-round RT-PCR was run on the TCR CDR3. MiXCR, run by TCRdb on the multiplex PCR reads, gives a single entry per CDR3 protein. The table shows 450,000 to 700,000 distinct CDR3 sequences, with 40% to 55% occurring only once. The material sequenced was peripheral blood or thyroid tissue (not recorded which). The receptors derive from an adult woman with Graves' disease, either hyperthyroidism or ophthalmopathy (not recorded which).

This clonotype was observed a few times. A read error may be the cause here, since a much bigger clone is one base away. A read error is likely, as this CDR3 ends without the conserved phenylalanine or tryptophan. V gene TRBV12-5 combines with J gene TRBJ2-5, with 11 bases fitting TRBD1. J was trimmed by 0 bases and V by 7 bases; bases with no gene match: 4. Germline CDR1 reads LGHNT; CDR2 reads FRNRAP. The CDR3 is 15 residues long. CDR3 residues: CASARDRGYQETQYL. The DNA for the CDR3 is TGTGCTAGTGCCAGGGACAGGGGGTACCAAGAGACCCAGTACCTC.

This clonotype was seen more than once but under ten times. The rearrangement links TRBV7-8 to TRBJ1-3; D is possibly TRBD1 (5 bases). Germline assignment: CDR1 SGHVS and CDR2 FQNEAQ. The CDR3 is made up of 15 amino acids. V was pared by 2 bases and J by 4 bases, with 12 bases between. The CDR3 sequence: CASSLYGAGGNTIYF. CDR3 in DNA: TGTGCCAGCAGCTTATATGGGGCTGGAGGAAACACCATATATTTT.

The chain employs TRBV6-1 and TRBJ1-1; tentative D call: TRBD1 (6 bases). Germline V gene lookup returns CDR1 MNHNS and CDR2 SASEGT. The CDR3 has 17 amino acids. Trimming removed 6 bases at V and 2 bases at J, with 22 bases between. This CDR3 is CASRPARWGATNTEAFF. In DNA form, the CDR3 reads TGTGCCAGCAGACCCGCCCGATGGGGGGCAACAAACACTGAAGCTTTCTTT.

The chain carries TRBV7-9 and TRBJ2-7; weak D call: TRBD1 (5 bases). The V and J ends lost 3 bases and 1 base respectively, with 13 bases between them. Germline lookup yields CDR1 SEHNR and CDR2 FQNEAQ (reference sequence). The CDR3 is made up of 15 amino acids. CDR3 in amino acids: CASSLYRSKSYEQYF. The CDR3, as DNA: TGTGCCAGCAGCTTGTACAGGAGCAAGTCCTACGAGCAGTACTTC.

This sequence joins TRBV10-3 and TRBJ1-1; a weak D match, TRBD1 (5 bases). V was trimmed by 5 bases and J by 11 bases, leaving 21 bases between them. This CDR3 comprises 14 residues. The germline V gene has CDR1 ENHRY and CDR2 SYGVKD. CDR3 in amino acids: CAISSLAGTREAFF. The CDR3 bases are TGTGCCATCAGTTCTCTAGCGGGGACCAGGGAGGCTTTCTTT.

This clonotype was picked up many times. CDR3 DNA sequence: TGTGCCAGCAGCTTAAGCGGGAGAAACACCGGGGAGCTGTTTTTT. Residues: CASSLSGRNTGELFF. The chain links TRBV7-3 to TRBJ2-2; 7 bases map to TRBD2. V shed 1 base, J shed 2 bases, and the junction held 1 base outside the gene matches. The V gene's germline CDR1 is SGHTA and CDR2 FQGTGA. The CDR3 totals 15 residues.

Concerning this clonotype itself: Its ends do not fully match the called genes, so a read error is possible. The chain recombines TRBV7-2 with TRBJ1-2; no definite D call. From germline, CDR1 is SGHTA and CDR2 FQGNSA. The CDR3 length is 12 residues. The CDR3 DNA sequence: TGTGCCAGCAGCCTAGTCGACTATGGCCACACCTTC. Translating gives CASSLVDYGHTF.

The rearrangement uses TRBV19 and TRBJ1-5; D unclear. From germline, CDR1 is LNHDA and CDR2 SQIVND (reference sequence). This CDR3 is 12 amino acids long. Trimming stripped 6 bases from V and 4 bases from J, with 7 bases between. The CDR3 loop is CASSYGNQPQHF. As DNA, the CDR3 is TGTGCCAGTAGCTATGGGAATCAGCCCCAGCATTTT.

With respect to this clonotype: One end of the junction does not line up with germline, which may come from a read error. The chain combines TRBV24-1 with TRBJ2-7, with a tentative D call TRBD2 (6 bases). Germline V gene lookup returns CDR1 KGHDR and CDR2 SFDVKD. This CDR3 has 14 residues. DNA of the CDR3: TGCAGCATGGCGGGGCCTAGCTCACGAGAAGAGCAGTACTTC. Encoded protein: CSMAGPSSREEQYF.

The chain employs TRBV2 and TRBJ2-7; the match to TRBD1 covers 7 bases. The junction had 5 bases not matched to a gene; V was cut back by 3 bases and J by 6 bases. Looked up from germline, CDR1 is SNHLY and CDR2 is FYNNEI. This CDR3 has 13 amino acids. The CDR3 protein is CASSDLGQLEQYF. The CDR3, as DNA: TGTGCCAGCAGTGACTTGGGACAGCTCGAGCAGTACTTC.

V is TRBV11-1 and J is TRBJ2-7; D is possibly TRBD2 (5 bases). V lost 6 bases and J lost 7, with 13 bases in between. CDR1 SGHAT and CDR2 FQDESV come from the germline V gene (reference sequence). This CDR3 region has 12 residues. CDR3 sequence (DNA): TGTGCCAGCAGGCCTGCGCGAGGGGAGCAGTACTTC. Its translation: CASRPARGEQYF.

J is TRBJ2-7 and V is TRBV7-3, with TRBD1 identical over 8 bases. The CDR3 runs to 17 residues. With V trimmed by 2 bases and J by 2 bases, 11 bases remained unmatched. Germline loops: CDR1 SGHTA, CDR2 FQGTGA. Here the CDR3 DNA reads TGTGCCAGCAGCTTAGATGACGACAGGGGCCTAACCTACGAGCAGTACTTC. Translating gives CASSLDDDRGLTYEQYF.

This clonotype was seen repeatedly, ten times or more. V gene TRBV20-1 combines with J gene TRBJ2-5; D not resolved. V was cut by 5 bases and J by 4 bases, with 11 bases left in between. Per the germline V gene, CDR1 is DFQATT and CDR2 is SNEGSKA (reference sequence). CDR3 length equals 12 residues. The CDR3 DNA is TGCAGTGCTCTCCGTCCTGGAGAGACCCAGTACTTC. Translation: CSALRPGETQYF.

The genes are TRBV2 and TRBJ2-5; 7 nucleotides agree with TRBD1. The germline gives CDR1 SNHLY, CDR2 FYNNEI. V lost 4 bases and J lost 0; bases outside the gene matches: 8. The length of the CDR3 is 16 residues. The CDR3: CASSAQGKGYQETQYF. In nucleotides, the CDR3 is TGTGCCAGCAGTGCACAGGGGAAGGGTTACCAAGAGACCCAGTACTTC.

This clonotype was observed many times. The chain recombines TRBV9 with TRBJ1-4, with D maybe TRBD1 (5 bases). This CDR3 has 14 residues. V lost 1 base, J lost 7 bases, and 11 bases lay in between. Germline V gene data show CDR1 as SGDLS and CDR2 as YYNGEE. The CDR3 here is CASSVQGEGEKLFF. The CDR3 DNA reads as TGTGCCAGCAGCGTACAGGGTGAGGGTGAAAAACTGTTTTTT.

The chain couples TRBV9 to TRBJ2-2, with unresolved D. The length of the CDR3 is 15 residues. Looked up from germline, CDR1 is SGDLS and CDR2 is YYNGEE. The V gene lost 4 bases and the J gene lost 2 bases, with 12 bases spanning the gap. DNA for the CDR3: TGTGCCAGCAGCACCTCGGCCGAAAACACCGGGGAGCTGTTTTTT. As protein: CASSTSAENTGELFF.

This sequence joins TRBV28 and TRBJ1-5; possibly TRBD1 for D (6 bases). Germline V gene data show CDR1 as MDHEN and CDR2 as SYDVKM. The V and J ends lost 5 bases and 2 bases respectively, with 16 bases between them. There are 16 residues in the CDR3. Here the CDR3 DNA reads TGTGCCAGCAGTCCTACAGGGTCGGATGGCAATCAGCCCCAGCATTTT. Its translation: CASSPTGSDGNQPQHF.

This clonotype was seen only a few times. The chain has TRBV7-9 and TRBJ2-3, with 7 positions matching TRBD2. The CDR3 consists of 14 residues. V was clipped by 5 bases and J by 6 bases; unmatched bases: 8. The germline CDR1 and CDR2 sequences are SEHNR and FQNEAQ (reference sequence). The CDR3 region is CASSPSGTRDTQYF. The CDR3 DNA reads TGTGCCAGCAGCCCTAGCGGTACCAGGGATACGCAGTATTTT. The full variable domain, with the rest looked up from reference TRBV7-9 and TRBJ2-3, is DTGVSQNPRHKITKRGQNVTFRCDPISEHNRLYWYRQTLGQGPEFLTYFQNEAQLEKSRLLSDRFSAERPKGSFSTLEIQRTEQGDSAMYLCASSPSGTRDTQYFGPGTRLTVL.

This clonotype was seen only a few times. This sequence joins TRBV6-5 and TRBJ2-2, with D possibly matching TRBD1 (5 bases). From germline, CDR1 is MNHEY and CDR2 SVGAGI. This CDR3 is built from 12 residues. The V gene lost 8 bases and the J gene lost 4 bases, with 8 bases spanning the gap. DNA of the CDR3: TGTGCCAGCGGGGCTACCACCGGGGAGCTGTTTTTT. Residues: CASGATTGELFF.

The V call is TRBV14, the J call TRBJ1-2; possibly TRBD1 for D (6 bases). The germline V gene encodes CDR1 SGHDN and CDR2 FVKESK. V shed 1 base and J shed 7 bases, with 16 bases lying between them. This CDR3 is 15 amino acids long. The CDR3: CASSQGPGALRGYTF. DNA of the CDR3: TGTGCCAGCAGCCAAGGTCCAGGGGCTTTACGTGGCTACACCTTC.

The chain joins TRBV9 to TRBJ1-2; D is possibly TRBD1 (5 bases). This CDR3 has 12 amino acids. CDR1 is SGDLS, CDR2 YYNGEE, per germline. The V end was cut by 3 bases, the J end by 11 bases, with 14 bases between. This CDR3 reads CASSALGAEYTF. DNA for the CDR3: TGTGCCAGCAGCGCCCTCGGGGCAGAATACACCTTC.

About this clonotype itself: Compared with germline, one end of the junction differs, possibly owing to a read error. This chain links TRBV15 with TRBJ1-5; 11 nucleotides line up with TRBD1. The CDR3 extends over 15 amino acids. Germline CDR1 is LNHNV and CDR2 is YYDKDF (reference sequence). CDR3 protein: CATSRGTGGSQPQHF. The CDR3 DNA follows: TGTGCCACCAGCAGAGGGACAGGGGGCAGTCAGCCCCAGCACTTT.

This clonotype was recorded only once. The chain carries TRBV2 and TRBJ2-5; D gene uncertain. Trimming shortened V by 8 bases and J by 5 bases, and 12 bases separated the two germline ends. CDR3 length equals 12 residues. In germline, CDR1 is SNHLY, CDR2 FYNNEI. The CDR3 DNA is TGTGCCAGCGTAGTCCCCGGGGAGACCCAGTACTTC. It translates to CASVVPGETQYF.

The chain employs TRBV20-1 and TRBJ1-1; D is possibly TRBD1 (5 bases). The V gene lost 3 bases and the J gene lost 0 bases, with 8 bases spanning the gap. The CDR3 totals 13 residues. Germline CDR1 DFQATT, CDR2 SNEGSKA (reference sequence). CDR3 protein: CSARGQVNTEAFF. In DNA form, the CDR3 reads TGCAGTGCTAGGGGGCAGGTGAACACTGAAGCTTTCTTT.

The chain couples TRBV20-1 to TRBJ2-7, with 9 nucleotides matching TRBD1. The germline gives CDR1 DFQATT, CDR2 SNEGSKA (reference sequence). V trimming: 3 bases; J trimming: 5 bases; junction bases outside the gene matches: 5. The CDR3 is 13 amino acids. This CDR3 is CSASVGTGNEQYF. CDR3 DNA sequence: TGCAGTGCTAGTGTTGGGACAGGGAACGAGCAGTACTTC.

The CDR3 here is CASRRDRGGEQFF. As DNA, the CDR3 is TGTGCCAGTAGGAGGGACAGGGGGGGTGAGCAGTTCTTC. The chain carries TRBV19 and TRBJ2-1; 11 nucleotides agree with TRBD1. CDR1 is LNHDA, CDR2 SQIVND, per germline (reference sequence). This CDR3 region has 13 residues. V shed 6 bases, J shed 9 bases, and the junction held 4 bases outside the gene matches.

This clonotype was counted a single time. The CDR3 loop reads CASSLGGQKLFF. DNA for the CDR3: TGTGCCAGCAGCTTAGGGGGACAGAAACTGTTTTTT. This chain uses TRBV7-9 with TRBJ1-4, with 7 positions matching TRBD1. Germline loops: CDR1 SEHNR, CDR2 FQNEAQ (reference sequence). The CDR3 covers 12 residues. The ends lost 1 base at V and 11 bases at J; junction bases unmatched: 1.

This clonotype occurred many times. The chain combines TRBV20-1 with TRBJ1-5, with TRBD1 matching 7 bases. Trimming removed 1 base from V and 3 bases from J; junction bases left unmatched: 12. Per the germline V gene, CDR1 is DFQATT and CDR2 is SNEGSKA (reference sequence). The CDR3 runs 17 residues. CDR3 sequence reads: CSARVPRQGIINQPQHF. CDR3 sequence (DNA): TGCAGTGCTAGAGTCCCCAGACAGGGTATTATCAATCAGCCCCAGCATTTT.

V usage is TRBV10-3 and J usage is TRBJ2-7; possibly TRBD2 for D (6 bases). CDR1 and CDR2 from the germline V gene are ENHRY and SYGVKD. There are 14 residues in the CDR3. Trimming left V 5 bases short and J 7 bases short, with 18 bases between. As DNA, the CDR3 is TGTGCCATCAGTTCCCTCGGGGACTCGGGGGAGCAGTACTTC. This translates into CAISSLGDSGEQYF.